This TCR beta chain was documented in a study of T cell responses to AZD1222 COVID-19 vaccine. General study findings and limits: Researchers report vaccine-associated CD4 TCRs spanning spike, with dominance at 160-218 and 743-854. There were repertoire samples only from the period after the peak T cell response. Spike-specific TCR breadth and depth rose after two AZD1222 doses. Among the donors, most were white British and more were female, and clonal diversity was possibly underestimated.

As to this clone: Its antigen is currently unknown.

Data came from immunoSEQ multiplex PCR; TCRdb stores just in-frame clones and leaves some out. Among some 150,000 clones listed, 70% to 90% were seen once. The input for sequencing was peripheral blood, taken on day 0 of AZD1222 vaccination. The clonotype originates from an adult in good health.

CDR3 in DNA: TGTGCCTGGAGTGTGGGGGAGAGGGAAGAAGCTTTCTTT. Its translation: CAWSVGEREEAFF. The chain links TRBV30 to TRBJ1-1; possibly TRBD1 for D (5 bases). V shed 0 bases and J shed 8 bases, with 13 bases lying between them. The CDR3 has 13 amino acids. Germline V CDR1 and CDR2: GTSNPN, SVGIG (reference sequence).